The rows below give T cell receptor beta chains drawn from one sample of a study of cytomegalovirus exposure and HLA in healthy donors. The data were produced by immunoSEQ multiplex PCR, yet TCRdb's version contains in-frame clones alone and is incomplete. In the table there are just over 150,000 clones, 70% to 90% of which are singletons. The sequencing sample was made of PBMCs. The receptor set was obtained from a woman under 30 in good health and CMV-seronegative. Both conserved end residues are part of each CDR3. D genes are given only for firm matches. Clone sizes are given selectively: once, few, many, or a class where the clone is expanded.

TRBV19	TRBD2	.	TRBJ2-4	TGTGCCAGTAGTATATCCCCCAGAGCGGGGGCCAAAAACATTCAGTACTTC	CASSISPRAGAKNIQYF
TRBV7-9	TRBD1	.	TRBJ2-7	TGTGCCAGCAGCCCTCCCCAGGACAGGGGCCACGAGCAGTACTTC	CASSPPQDRGHEQYF
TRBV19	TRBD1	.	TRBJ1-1	TGTGCCAGTAATTACAGGGGAAATGTCGACACTGAAGCTTTCTTT	CASNYRGNVDTEAFF
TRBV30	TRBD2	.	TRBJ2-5	TGTGCCTGGAGAGCTAGCGGGGAAGAGACCCAGTACTTC	CAWRASGEETQYF
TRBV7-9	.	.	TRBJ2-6	TGTGCCAGCAGCCATTGGGACTCGGGGGGCCTCTCTGGGGCCAACGTCCTGACTTTC	CASSHWDSGGLSGANVLTF
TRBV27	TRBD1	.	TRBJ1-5	TGTGCCAGCAGTGACAGGGGGGGGGATCAGCCCCAGCATTTT	CASSDRGGDQPQHF
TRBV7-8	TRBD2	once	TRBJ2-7	TGTGCCAACCCCCCTAGCGGGAGGATTGACGAGCAGTACTTC	CANPPSGRIDEQYF
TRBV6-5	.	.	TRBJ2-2	TGTGCCAGCAGGCCCCGGGCGGGGCTGACCGGGGAGCTGTTTTTT	CASRPRAGLTGELFF
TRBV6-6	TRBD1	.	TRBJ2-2	TGTGCCAGCAGGGGGACAGGGGGGCCGGGCGGGGAGCTGTTTTTT	CASRGTGGPGGELFF
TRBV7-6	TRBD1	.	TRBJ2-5	TGTGCCAGCAGCGAAGACAGGGGCCAAGAGACCCAGTACTTC	CASSEDRGQETQYF
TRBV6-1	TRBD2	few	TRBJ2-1	TGTGCCAGCAGCGGGGGGTACTACAATGAGCAGTTCTTC	CASSGGYYNEQFF
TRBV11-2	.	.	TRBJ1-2	TGTGCCACCACAGGGAACTATGGCTACACCTTC	CATTGNYGYTF
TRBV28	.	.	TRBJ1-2	TGTGCCAGCACCCCCCTCGGTGAGGCCTACTACTATGGCTACACCTTC	CASTPLGEAYYYGYTF
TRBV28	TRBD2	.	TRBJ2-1	TGTGCCAGCAACCTACCGAGCGGGGGAAAATACAATGAGCAGTTCTTC	CASNLPSGGKYNEQFF
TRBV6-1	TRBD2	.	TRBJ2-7	TGTGCCAGCAGGATGACGACTAGCGGTACCTACGAGCAGTACTTC	CASRMTTSGTYEQYF
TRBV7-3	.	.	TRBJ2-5	TGTGCCAGCAGCCTCCAAGATGCGGAGACCCAGTACTTC	CASSLQDAETQYF
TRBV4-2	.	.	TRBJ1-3	TGTGCCAGCAGCCAAGATCCCGCTGGGGCCACTGGAAACACCATATATTTT	CASSQDPAGATGNTIYF
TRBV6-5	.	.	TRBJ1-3	TGTGCCAGCAGTCCGGTCGGAAACACCATATATTTT	CASSPVGNTIYF
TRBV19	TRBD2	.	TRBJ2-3	TGTGCCAGTAGCACTTTAGCGGGGGCCACAGATACGCAGTATTTT	CASSTLAGATDTQYF
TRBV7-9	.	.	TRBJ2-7	TGTGCCAGCAGCCAGGTTGGGACTTCTTACTTCTACGAGCAGTACTTC	CASSQVGTSYFYEQYF
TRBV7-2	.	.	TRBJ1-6	TGTGCCAGCAGCTTAGCGGCACAGGGTTTTAATTCACCCCTCCACTTT	CASSLAAQGFNSPLHF
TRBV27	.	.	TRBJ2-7	TGTGCCAGCAGTTTAAGAACGCACCCTGTACTCTACTTC	CASSLRTHPVLYF
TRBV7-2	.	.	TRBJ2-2	TGTGCCAGCTTTGGACTAAATCACACCGGGGAGCTGTTTTTT	CASFGLNHTGELFF
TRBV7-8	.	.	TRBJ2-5	TGTGCCAGCAGCAGTACAGGGACGGAGACCCAGTACTTC	CASSSTGTETQYF
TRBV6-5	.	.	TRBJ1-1	TGTGCCAGCAGCTTTAGGGGGACGGGGAACACTGAAGCTTTCTTT	CASSFRGTGNTEAFF
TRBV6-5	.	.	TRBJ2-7	TGTGCCAGCAGTTGGTCACCAGGGACAACCTACGAGCAGTACTTC	CASSWSPGTTYEQYF
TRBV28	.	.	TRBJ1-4	TGTGCCAGCAGTTCTAGTCCGACAGGAACAAATGAAAAACTGTTTTTT	CASSSSPTGTNEKLFF